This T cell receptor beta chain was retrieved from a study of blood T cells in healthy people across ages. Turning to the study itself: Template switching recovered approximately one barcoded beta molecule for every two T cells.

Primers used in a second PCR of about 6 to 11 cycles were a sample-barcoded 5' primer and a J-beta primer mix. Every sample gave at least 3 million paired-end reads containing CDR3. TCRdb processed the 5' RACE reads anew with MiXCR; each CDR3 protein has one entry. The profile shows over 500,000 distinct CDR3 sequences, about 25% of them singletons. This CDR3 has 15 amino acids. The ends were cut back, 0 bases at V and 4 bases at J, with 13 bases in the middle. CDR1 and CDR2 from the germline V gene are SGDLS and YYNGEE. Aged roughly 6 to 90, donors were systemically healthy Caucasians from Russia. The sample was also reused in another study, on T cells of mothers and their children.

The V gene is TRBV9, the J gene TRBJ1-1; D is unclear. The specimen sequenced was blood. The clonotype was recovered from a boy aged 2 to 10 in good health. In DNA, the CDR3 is TGTGCCAGCAGCGTAGCTTCATCCGCGGGCACTGAAGCTTTCTTT. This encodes CASSVASSAGTEAFF.